This T cell receptor beta chain appears in the sequencing data of a study of blood T cells in healthy people across ages. The amount of total RNA extracted per sample was at least 6 micrograms. A J-beta primer mix and a sample-barcoded 5' primer were used in a second PCR of about 7 to 12 cycles. TCRdb analysed the 5' RACE reads with MiXCR anew, one entry per CDR3 protein. The table shows about 800,000 distinct CDR3 sequences, with 25% occurring only once. Comment on this clonotype: Its antigen is unknown.

Overall study results and limits: The percentage of naive T cells correlated strongly with TCR beta diversity. Older age went with lower TCR beta diversity per million T cells, in a roughly linear way.

The CDR3 sequence is 13 residues long. From germline, CDR1 is SGHTA and CDR2 FQGNSA. V dropped 8 bases and J dropped 2 bases, with 13 bases sitting between them. The same data also contributed to another study, on T cells of mothers and their children. From that second work: Each child contributed approximately 3.3 million TCR beta CDR3 reads, while each mother contributed over 8 million.

The clonotype comes from a boy younger than 18 in good health. The J gene is TRBJ2-7, the V gene TRBV7-2; perhaps TRBD1 as D (5 bases). Sequenced: blood. This chain's CDR3 is CASAQGATYEQYF. CDR3 in DNA: TGTGCCAGCGCCCAAGGGGCTACCTACGAGCAGTACTTC. Filled out from reference TRBV7-2 and TRBJ2-7, the complete variable domain reads GAGVSQSPSNKVTEKGKDVELRCDPISGHTALYWYRQSLGQGLEFLIYFQGNSAPDKSGLPSDRFSAERTGGSVSTLTIQRTQQEDSAVYLCASAQGATYEQYFGPGTRLTVT.